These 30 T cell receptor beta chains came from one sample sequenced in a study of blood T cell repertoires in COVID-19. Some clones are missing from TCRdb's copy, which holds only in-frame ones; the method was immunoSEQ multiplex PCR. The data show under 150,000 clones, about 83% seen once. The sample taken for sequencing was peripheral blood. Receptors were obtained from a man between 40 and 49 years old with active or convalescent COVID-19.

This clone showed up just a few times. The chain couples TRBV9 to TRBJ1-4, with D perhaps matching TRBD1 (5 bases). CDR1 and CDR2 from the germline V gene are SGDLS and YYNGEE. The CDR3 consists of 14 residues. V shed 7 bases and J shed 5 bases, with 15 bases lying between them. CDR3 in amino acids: CASLVGVSNEKLFF. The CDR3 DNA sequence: TGTGCCAGCCTAGTAGGGGTCTCCAATGAAAAACTGTTTTTT.

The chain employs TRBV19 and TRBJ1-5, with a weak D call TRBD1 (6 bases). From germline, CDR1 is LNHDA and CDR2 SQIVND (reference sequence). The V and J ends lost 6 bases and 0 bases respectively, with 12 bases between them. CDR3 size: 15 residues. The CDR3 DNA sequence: TGTGCCAGTAGGCGACAGGACCATAGCAATCAGCCCCAGCATTTT. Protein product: CASRRQDHSNQPQHF.

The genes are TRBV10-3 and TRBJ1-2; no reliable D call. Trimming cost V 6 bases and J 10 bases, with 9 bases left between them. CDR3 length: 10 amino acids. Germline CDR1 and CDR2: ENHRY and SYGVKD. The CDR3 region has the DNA TGTGCCATCAGAGAGGTAGACTACACCTTC. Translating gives CAIREVDYTF.

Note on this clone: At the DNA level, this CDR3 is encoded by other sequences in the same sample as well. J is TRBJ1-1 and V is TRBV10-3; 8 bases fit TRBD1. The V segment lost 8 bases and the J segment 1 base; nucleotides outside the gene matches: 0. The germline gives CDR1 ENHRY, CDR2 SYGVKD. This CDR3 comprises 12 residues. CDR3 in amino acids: CAIQGANTEAFF. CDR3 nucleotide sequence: TGTGCCATCCAGGGGGCGAACACTGAAGCTTTCTTT.

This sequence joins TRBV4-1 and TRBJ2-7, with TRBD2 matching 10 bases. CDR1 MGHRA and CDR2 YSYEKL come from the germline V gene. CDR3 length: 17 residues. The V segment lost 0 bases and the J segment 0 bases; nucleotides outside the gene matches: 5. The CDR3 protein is CASSQDGTSAFSYEQYF. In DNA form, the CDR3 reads TGCGCCAGCAGCCAAGATGGGACTAGCGCCTTCTCCTACGAGCAGTACTTC.

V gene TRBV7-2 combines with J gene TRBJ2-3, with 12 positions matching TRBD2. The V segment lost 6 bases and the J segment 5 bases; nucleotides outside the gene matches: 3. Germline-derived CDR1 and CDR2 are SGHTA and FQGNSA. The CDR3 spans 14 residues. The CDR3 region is CASSLAGGVDTQYF. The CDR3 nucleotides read TGTGCCAGCAGTCTAGCGGGGGGGGTAGATACGCAGTATTTT.

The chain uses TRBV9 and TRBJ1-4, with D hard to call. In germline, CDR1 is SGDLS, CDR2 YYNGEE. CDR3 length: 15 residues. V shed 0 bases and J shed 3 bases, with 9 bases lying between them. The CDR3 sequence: CASSVGGRANEKLFF. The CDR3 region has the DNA TGTGCCAGCAGCGTAGGAGGGAGAGCTAATGAAAAACTGTTTTTT. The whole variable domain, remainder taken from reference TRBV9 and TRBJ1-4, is DSGVTQTPKHLITATGQRVTLRCSPRSGDLSVYWYQQSLDQGLQFLIQYYNGEERAKGNILERFSAQQFPDLHSELNLSSLELGDSALYFCASSVGGRANEKLFFGSGTQLSVL.

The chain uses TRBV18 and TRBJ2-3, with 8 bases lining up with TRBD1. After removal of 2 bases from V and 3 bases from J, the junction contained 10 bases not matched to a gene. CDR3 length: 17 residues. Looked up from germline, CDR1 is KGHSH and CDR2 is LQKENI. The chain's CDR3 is CASSPYIGQGGTDTQYF. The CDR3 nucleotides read TGTGCCAGCTCACCATATATCGGACAGGGTGGAACAGATACGCAGTATTTT.

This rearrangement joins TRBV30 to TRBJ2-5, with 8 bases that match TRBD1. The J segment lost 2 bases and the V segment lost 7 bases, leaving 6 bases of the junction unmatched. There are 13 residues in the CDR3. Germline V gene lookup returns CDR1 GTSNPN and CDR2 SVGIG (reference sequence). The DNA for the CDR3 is TGTGCCTCCCTCGGGGACAGGCAAGAGACCCAGTACTTC. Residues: CASLGDRQETQYF.

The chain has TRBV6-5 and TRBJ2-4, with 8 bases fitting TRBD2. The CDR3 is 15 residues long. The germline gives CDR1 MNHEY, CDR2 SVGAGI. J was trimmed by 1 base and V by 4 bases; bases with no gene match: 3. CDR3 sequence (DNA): TGTGCCAGCAGTTCGGGGGGGCTGGCCAAAAACATTCAGTACTTC. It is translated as CASSSGGLAKNIQYF.

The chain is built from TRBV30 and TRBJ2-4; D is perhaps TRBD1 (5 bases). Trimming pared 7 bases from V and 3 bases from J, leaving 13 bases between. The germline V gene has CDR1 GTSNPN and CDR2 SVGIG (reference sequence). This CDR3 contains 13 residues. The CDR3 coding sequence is TGTGCCTCTAAAGGCAGGGACAAAAACATTCAGTACTTC. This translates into CASKGRDKNIQYF. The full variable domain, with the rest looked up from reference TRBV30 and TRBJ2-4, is SQTIHQWPATLVQPVGSPLSLECTVEGTSNPNLYWYRQAAGRGLQLLFYSVGIGQISSEVPQNLSASRPQDRQFILSSKKLLLSDSGFYLCASKGRDKNIQYFGAGTRLSVL.

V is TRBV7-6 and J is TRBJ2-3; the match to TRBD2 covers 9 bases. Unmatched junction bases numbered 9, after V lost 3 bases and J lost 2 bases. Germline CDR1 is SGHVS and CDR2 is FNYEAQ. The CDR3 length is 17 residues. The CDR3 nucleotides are TGTGCCAGCAGCTTCGGAGGAGCGGGGGGTTCCACAGATACGCAGTATTTT. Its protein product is CASSFGGAGGSTDTQYF. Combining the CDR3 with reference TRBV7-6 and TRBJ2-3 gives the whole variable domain GAGVSQSPRYKVTKRGQDVALRCDPISGHVSLYWYRQALGQGPEFLTYFNYEAQQDKSGLPNDRFSAERPEGSISTLTIQRTEQRDSAMYRCASSFGGAGGSTDTQYFGPGTRLTVL.

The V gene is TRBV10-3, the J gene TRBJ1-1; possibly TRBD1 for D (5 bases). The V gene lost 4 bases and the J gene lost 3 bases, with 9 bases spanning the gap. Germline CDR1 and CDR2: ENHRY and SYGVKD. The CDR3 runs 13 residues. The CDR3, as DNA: TGTGCCATCAGTGCAGGGAGGGACACTGAAGCTTTCTTT. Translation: CAISAGRDTEAFF.

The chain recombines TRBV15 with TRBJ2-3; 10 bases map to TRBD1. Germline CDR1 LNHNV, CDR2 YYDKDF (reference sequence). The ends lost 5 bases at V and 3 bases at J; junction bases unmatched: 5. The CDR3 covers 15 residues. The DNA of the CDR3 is TGTGCCACCAGCTTTCGGACAGGGGGAACAGATACGCAGTATTTT. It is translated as CATSFRTGGTDTQYF.

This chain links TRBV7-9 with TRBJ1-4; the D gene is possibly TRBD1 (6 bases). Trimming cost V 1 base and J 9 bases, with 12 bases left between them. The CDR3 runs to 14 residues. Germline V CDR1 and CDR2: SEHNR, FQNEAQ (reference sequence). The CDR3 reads CASSLGGGAKKLFF. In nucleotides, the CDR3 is TGTGCCAGCAGCTTAGGAGGGGGAGCTAAAAAACTGTTTTTT.

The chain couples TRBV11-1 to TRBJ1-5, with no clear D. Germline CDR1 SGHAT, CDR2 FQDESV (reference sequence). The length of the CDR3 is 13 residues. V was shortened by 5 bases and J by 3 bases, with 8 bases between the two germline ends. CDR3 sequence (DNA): TGTGCCAGCAGCCCGGGAGACAATCAGCCCCAGCATTTT. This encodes CASSPGDNQPQHF.

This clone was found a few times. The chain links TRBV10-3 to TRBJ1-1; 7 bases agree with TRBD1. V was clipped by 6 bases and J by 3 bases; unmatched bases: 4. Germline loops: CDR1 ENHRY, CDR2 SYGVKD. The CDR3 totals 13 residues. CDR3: CAIRTGEHTEAFF. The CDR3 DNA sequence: TGTGCCATCAGAACAGGGGAACACACTGAAGCTTTCTTT.

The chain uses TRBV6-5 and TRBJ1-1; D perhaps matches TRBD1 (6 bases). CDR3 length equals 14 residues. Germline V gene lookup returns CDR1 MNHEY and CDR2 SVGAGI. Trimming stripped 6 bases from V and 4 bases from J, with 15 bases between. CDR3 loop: CASSTGLWTTEAFF. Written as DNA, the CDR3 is TGTGCCAGCAGCACAGGGCTGTGGACCACTGAAGCTTTCTTT.

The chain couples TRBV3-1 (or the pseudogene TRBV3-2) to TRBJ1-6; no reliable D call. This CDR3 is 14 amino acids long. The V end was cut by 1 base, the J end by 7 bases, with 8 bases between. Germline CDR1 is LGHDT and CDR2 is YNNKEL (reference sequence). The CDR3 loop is CASSQGSGNSPLHF. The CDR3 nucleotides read TGTGCCAGCAGCCAAGGGTCGGGGAATTCACCCCTCCACTTT.

In DNA form, the CDR3 reads TGTGCCAGTAGTATAGGGAGTTCGAACACTGAAGCTTTCTTT. This codes for CASSIGSSNTEAFF. The V gene is TRBV19, the J gene TRBJ1-1, with D hard to call. Trimming stripped 1 base from V and 1 base from J, with 7 bases between. CDR3 length equals 14 residues. Per germline, CDR1 LNHDA and CDR2 SQIVND (reference sequence).

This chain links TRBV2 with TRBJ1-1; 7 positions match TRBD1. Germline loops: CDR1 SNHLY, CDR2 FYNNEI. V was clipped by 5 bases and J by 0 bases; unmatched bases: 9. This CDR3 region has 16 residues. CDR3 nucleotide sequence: TGTGCCAGCAGTTTACAGGGGCTGAAAATGAACACTGAAGCTTTCTTT. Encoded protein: CASSLQGLKMNTEAFF.

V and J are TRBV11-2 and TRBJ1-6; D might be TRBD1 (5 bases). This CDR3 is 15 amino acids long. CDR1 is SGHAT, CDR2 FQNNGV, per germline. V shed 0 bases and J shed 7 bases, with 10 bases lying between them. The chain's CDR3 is CASSLDLGGNSPLHF. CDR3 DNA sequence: TGTGCCAGCAGCTTAGATCTCGGGGGGAATTCACCCCTCCACTTT.

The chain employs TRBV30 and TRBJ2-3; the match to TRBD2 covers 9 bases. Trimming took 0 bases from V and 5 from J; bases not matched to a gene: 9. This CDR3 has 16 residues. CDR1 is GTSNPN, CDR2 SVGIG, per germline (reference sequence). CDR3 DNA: TGTGCCTGGAGTGTAGGGCTAGCGGGGTTTCGAGATACGCAGTATTTT. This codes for CAWSVGLAGFRDTQYF.

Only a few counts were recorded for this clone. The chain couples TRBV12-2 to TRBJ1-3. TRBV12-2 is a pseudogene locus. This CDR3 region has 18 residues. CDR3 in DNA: TGTGCAAGTCGCCCGGGACGGGTAGCGGGGGATTCTGGAAACACCATATATTTT. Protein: CASRPGRVAGDSGNTIYF.

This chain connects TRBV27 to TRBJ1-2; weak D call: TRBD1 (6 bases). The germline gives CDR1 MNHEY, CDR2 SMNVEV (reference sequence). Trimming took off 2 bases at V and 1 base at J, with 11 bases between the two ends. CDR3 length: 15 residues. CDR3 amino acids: CASSLRDNLNYGYTF. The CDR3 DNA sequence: TGTGCCAGCAGTTTACGGGACAATCTTAACTATGGCTACACCTTC.

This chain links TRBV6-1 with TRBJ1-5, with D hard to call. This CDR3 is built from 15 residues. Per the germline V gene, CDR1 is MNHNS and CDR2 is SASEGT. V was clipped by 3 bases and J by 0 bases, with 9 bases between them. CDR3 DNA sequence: TGTGCCAGCAGTGAGGGCAGTTATAGCAATCAGCCCCAGCATTTT. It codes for CASSEGSYSNQPQHF.

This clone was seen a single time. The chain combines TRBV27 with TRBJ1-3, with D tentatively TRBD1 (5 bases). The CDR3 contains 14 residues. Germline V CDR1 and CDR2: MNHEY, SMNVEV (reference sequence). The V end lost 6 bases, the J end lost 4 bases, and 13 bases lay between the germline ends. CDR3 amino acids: CASSPSGWGNTIYF. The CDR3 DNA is TGTGCCAGCAGCCCGTCAGGGTGGGGAAACACCATATATTTT.

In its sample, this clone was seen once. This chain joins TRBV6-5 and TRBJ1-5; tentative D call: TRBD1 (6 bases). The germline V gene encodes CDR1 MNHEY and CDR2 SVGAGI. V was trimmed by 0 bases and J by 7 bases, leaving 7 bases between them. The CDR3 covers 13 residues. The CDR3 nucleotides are TGTGCCAGCAGTTACTCCAGGGGCCAGCCCCAGCATTTT. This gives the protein CASSYSRGQPQHF.

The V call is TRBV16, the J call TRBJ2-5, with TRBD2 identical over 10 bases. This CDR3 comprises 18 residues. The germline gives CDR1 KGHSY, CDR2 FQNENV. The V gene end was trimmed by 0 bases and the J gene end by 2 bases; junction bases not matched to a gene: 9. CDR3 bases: TGTGCCAGCAGCCAATCAAGCGTGACTAGCGGGCTACAAGAGACCCAGTACTTC. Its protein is CASSQSSVTSGLQETQYF.

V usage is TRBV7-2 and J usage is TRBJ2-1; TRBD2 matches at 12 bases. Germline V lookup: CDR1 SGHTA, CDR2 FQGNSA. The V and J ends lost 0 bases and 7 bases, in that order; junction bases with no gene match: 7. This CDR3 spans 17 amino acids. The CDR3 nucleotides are TGTGCCAGCAGCTTAGCGACGCTAGCGGGGGGGCGGAATGAGCAGTTCTTC. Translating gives CASSLATLAGGRNEQFF. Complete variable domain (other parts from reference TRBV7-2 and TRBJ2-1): GAGVSQSPSNKVTEKGKDVELRCDPISGHTALYWYRQSLGQGLEFLIYFQGNSAPDKSGLPSDRFSAERTGGSVSTLTIQRTQQEDSAVYLCASSLATLAGGRNEQFFGPGTRLTVL.